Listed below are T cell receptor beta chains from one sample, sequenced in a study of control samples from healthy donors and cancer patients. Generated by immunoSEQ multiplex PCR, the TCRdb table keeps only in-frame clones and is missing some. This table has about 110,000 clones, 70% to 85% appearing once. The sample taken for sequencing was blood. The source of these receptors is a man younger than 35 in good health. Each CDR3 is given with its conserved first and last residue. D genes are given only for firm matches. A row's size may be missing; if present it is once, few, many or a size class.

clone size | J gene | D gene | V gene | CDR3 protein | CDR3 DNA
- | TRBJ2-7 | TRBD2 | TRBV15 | CATSWGLAGGPYEQYF | TGTGCCACCAGCTGGGGGCTGGCGGGGGGGCCCTACGAGCAGTACTTC
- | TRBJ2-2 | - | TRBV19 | CASMDGILAGELFF | TGTGCCAGTATGGATGGGATTTTGGCCGGGGAGCTGTTTTTT
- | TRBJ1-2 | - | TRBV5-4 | CASSPLGYGYTF | TGTGCCAGCAGCCCCCTGGGATATGGCTACACCTTC
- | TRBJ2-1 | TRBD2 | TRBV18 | CASSPPVGGVNGYNEQFF | TGTGCCAGCTCACCACCGGTCGGGGGGGTCAATGGCTACAATGAGCAGTTCTTC
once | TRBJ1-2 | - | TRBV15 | CATAPDAVSYTF | TGTGCCACGGCTCCCGACGCGGTGAGCTACACCTTC
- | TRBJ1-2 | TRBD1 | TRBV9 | CASSVGAGQGNYGYTF | TGTGCCAGCAGCGTGGGGGCGGGACAGGGGAACTATGGCTACACCTTC
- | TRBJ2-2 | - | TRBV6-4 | CASRGETANTGELFF | TGTGCCAGCCGCGGGGAGACGGCGAACACCGGGGAGCTGTTTTTT
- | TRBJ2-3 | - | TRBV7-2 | CASSLEPGRVDTQYF | TGTGCCAGCAGCTTAGAACCCGGCAGGGTAGATACGCAGTATTTT
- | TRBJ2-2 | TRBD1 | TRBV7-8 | CASSSGQAPGELFF | TGTGCCAGCAGCTCGGGACAGGCCCCCGGGGAGCTGTTTTTT
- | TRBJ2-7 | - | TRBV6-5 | CASSRGPSYEQYF | TGTGCCAGCAGTCGGGGCCCCTCCTACGAGCAGTACTTC
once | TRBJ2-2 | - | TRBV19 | CASSDPARPPGELFF | TGTGCCAGTAGTGATCCGGCCCGACCCCCCGGGGAGCTGTTTTTT
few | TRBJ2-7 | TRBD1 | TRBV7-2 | CASSLRDRDEQYF | TGTGCCAGCAGCTTACGGGACAGGGACGAGCAGTACTTC
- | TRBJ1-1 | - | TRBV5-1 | CASSLGGNTEAFF | TGCGCCAGCAGTTTAGGAGGGAACACTGAAGCTTTCTTT
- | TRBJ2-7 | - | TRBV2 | CASSDPGITYEQYF | TGTGCCAGCAGTGACCCGGGAATTACCTACGAGCAGTACTTC
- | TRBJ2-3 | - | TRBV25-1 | CASSELNTDTQYF | TGTGCCAGCAGTGAATTGAACACAGATACGCAGTATTTT
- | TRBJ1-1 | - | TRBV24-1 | CATSETDSAEAFF | TGTGCCACCAGTGAAACAGACAGCGCTGAAGCTTTCTTT
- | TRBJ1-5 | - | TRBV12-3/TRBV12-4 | CASRDSYNQPQHF | TGTGCCAGCAGGGACAGTTACAATCAGCCCCAGCATTTT
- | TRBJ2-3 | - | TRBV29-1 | CSAISTVEVTDTQYF | TGCAGCGCTATTAGTACGGTGGAGGTCACAGATACGCAGTATTTT
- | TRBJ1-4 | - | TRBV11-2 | CASSLPNEKLFF | TGTGCCAGCAGCTTACCTAATGAAAAACTGTTTTTT
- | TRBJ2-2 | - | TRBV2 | CASSGQHLNTGELFF | TGTGCCAGCAGTGGACAGCATCTGAACACCGGGGAGCTGTTTTTT
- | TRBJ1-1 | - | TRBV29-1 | CSVVDSGRTEAFF | TGCAGCGTTGTTGACTCCGGGCGGACTGAAGCTTTCTTT
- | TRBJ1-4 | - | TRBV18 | CASSPNEGNEKLFF | TGTGCCAGCTCACCTAACGAGGGAAATGAAAAACTGTTTTTT